These 26 T cell receptor beta chains originate from one sample sequenced in a study of blood T cell repertoires in COVID-19. Assay used: immunoSEQ multiplex PCR; TCRdb lists only in-frame clones, some missing. The data hold some 60,000 clones, with approximately 92% observed a single time. The sequencing input was peripheral blood. These receptors all stem from a human donor in a cohort sampled during active COVID-19.

Here the CDR3 DNA reads TGTGCCAGCAACCAACAGGGCTTTAACTCTGGAAACACCATATATTTT. Protein product: CASNQQGFNSGNTIYF. The J gene is TRBJ1-3, the V gene TRBV7-9; TRBD1 might be the D (6 bases). Germline V CDR1 and CDR2: SEHNR, FQNEAQ (reference sequence). The CDR3 runs to 16 residues. V was clipped by 7 bases and J by 0 bases, with 16 bases between them.

The chain has TRBV24-1 and TRBJ1-5; D call uncertain. The CDR3 runs to 15 residues. In germline, CDR1 is KGHDR, CDR2 SFDVKD. Trimming removed 1 base at V and 1 base at J, with 7 bases between. The CDR3 spells CATSDLPGSNQPQHF. The CDR3 coding sequence is TGTGCCACCAGTGATTTACCTGGCAGCAATCAGCCCCAGCATTTT.

The rearrangement joins TRBV11-1 to TRBJ2-7; no firm D call. Between the trimmed V and J ends, which lost 6 bases and 3 bases, there was a span of 9 bases. The CDR3 extends over 12 amino acids. In germline, CDR1 is SGHAT, CDR2 FQDESV (reference sequence). The CDR3: CASSINLYEQYF. As DNA, the CDR3 is TGTGCCAGCAGTATAAATCTCTACGAGCAGTACTTC.

The V and J genes are TRBV3-1 (or the pseudogene TRBV3-2) and TRBJ1-2; perhaps TRBD1 as D (6 bases). The V gene lost 0 bases and the J gene lost 4 bases, with 9 bases spanning the gap. Germline values: CDR1 LGHDT, CDR2 YNNKEL (reference sequence). The CDR3 runs 14 residues. The CDR3 coding sequence is TGTGCCAGCAGCCAAGATTCAGGGGCCTATGGCTACACCTTC. It translates to CASSQDSGAYGYTF.

The chain links TRBV7-9 to TRBJ2-5; 7 positions agree with TRBD2. The germline gives CDR1 SEHNR, CDR2 FQNEAQ (reference sequence). Germline trimming cut 5 bases from V and 5 bases from J; bases unmatched to any gene: 5. The CDR3 has 13 amino acids. In DNA, the CDR3 is TGTGCCAGCAGCGCCCGACTAGCCGAGACCCAGTACTTC. The encoded protein is CASSARLAETQYF.

The chain links TRBV3-1 (or the pseudogene TRBV3-2) to TRBJ1-2, with D tentatively TRBD1 (5 bases). V dropped 2 bases and J dropped 8 bases, with 18 bases sitting between them. Germline V lookup: CDR1 LGHDT, CDR2 YNNKEL (reference sequence). CDR3 size: 15 residues. The CDR3 DNA sequence: TGTGCCAGCAGCCAACGGACCACCACAGGTCTAGGCTACACCTTC. This encodes CASSQRTTTGLGYTF.

The rearrangement joins TRBV27 to TRBJ2-7, with 7 bases matching TRBD1. This CDR3 contains 13 residues. The V gene's germline CDR1 is MNHEY and CDR2 SMNVEV (reference sequence). Unmatched junction bases numbered 7, after V lost 6 bases and J lost 5 bases. As DNA, the CDR3 is TGTGCCAGCAGGGACAGGTTGTTAGACGAGCAGTACTTC. Its protein is CASRDRLLDEQYF.

This sequence joins TRBV7-6 and TRBJ2-2, with D hard to call. CDR3 length equals 16 residues. V lost 0 bases and J 0 bases, leaving 8 bases between the germline ends. Germline V gene sequence: CDR1 SGHVS, CDR2 FNYEAQ. CDR3 amino acids: CASSLAATPNTGELFF. The CDR3 nucleotides are TGTGCCAGCAGCTTAGCGGCGACACCGAACACCGGGGAGCTGTTTTTT.

The chain combines TRBV3-1 (or the pseudogene TRBV3-2) with TRBJ2-3; D is uncertain. The V gene lost 3 bases and the J gene lost 5 bases, with 9 bases spanning the gap. The germline gives CDR1 LGHDT, CDR2 YNNKEL (reference sequence). This CDR3 spans 13 amino acids. The CDR3 spells CASSHLGGDTQYF. In DNA form, the CDR3 reads TGTGCCAGCAGCCATCTCGGCGGAGATACGCAGTATTTT.

The chain uses TRBV3-1 (or the pseudogene TRBV3-2) and TRBJ1-5; D gene ambiguous. From germline, CDR1 is LGHDT and CDR2 YNNKEL (reference sequence). The CDR3 contains 9 residues. Trimming left V 7 bases short and J 12 bases short, with 7 bases between. The CDR3 DNA sequence: TGTGCCAGCACCCCTATCCAGCATTTT. This encodes CASTPIQHF.

This clone was detected once. The chain couples TRBV11-1 to TRBJ1-6; the match to TRBD1 covers 9 bases. Germline CDR1 reads SGHAT; CDR2 reads FQDESV (reference sequence). V trimming: 8 bases; J trimming: 9 bases; junction bases outside the gene matches: 8. The CDR3 runs 14 residues. The CDR3 loop is CASSPGQGISPLHF. For the CDR3, the DNA is TGTGCCAGCTCACCGGGACAGGGAATTTCACCCCTCCACTTT.

The chain carries TRBV6-1 and TRBJ2-7, with 7 positions matching TRBD2. The germline CDR1 and CDR2 sequences are MNHNS and SASEGT. This CDR3 is 14 amino acids long. J lost 7 bases, V lost 1 base, and 7 bases had no gene match. In nucleotides, the CDR3 is TGTGCCAGCAGTGAAGGTTCCGGGGGGAGTGAGCAGTACTTC. It codes for CASSEGSGGSEQYF.

This rearrangement joins TRBV6-5 to TRBJ2-3; D is undetermined. V was trimmed by 2 bases and J by 0 bases, leaving 9 bases between them. CDR3 length equals 15 residues. Per the germline V gene, CDR1 is MNHEY and CDR2 is SVGAGI. The CDR3 here is CASSYAWASTDTQYF. CDR3 nucleotide sequence: TGTGCCAGCAGTTACGCGTGGGCCAGCACAGATACGCAGTATTTT.

The genes are TRBV7-3 and TRBJ2-7; D gene unclear. The CDR3 totals 16 residues. Trimming took 5 bases from V and 6 from J, leaving 23 bases between them. Looked up from germline, CDR1 is SGHTA and CDR2 is FQGTGA. The CDR3 region has the DNA TGTGCCAGCAGCACAACCCCGCAGACTTTAGTGGGCGAGCAGTACTTC. Translation: CASSTTPQTLVGEQYF.

The chain employs TRBV2 and TRBJ1-1; maybe TRBD1 (6 bases). The CDR3 runs 14 residues. V shed 4 bases and J shed 3 bases, with 12 bases lying between them. CDR1 SNHLY and CDR2 FYNNEI come from the germline V gene. The CDR3 sequence: CASSVQGMDTEAFF. In DNA, the CDR3 is TGTGCCAGCAGTGTCCAGGGGATGGACACTGAAGCTTTCTTT.

This CDR3 is CASSDGQSSTDTQYF. The CDR3, as DNA: TGTGCCAGCAGTGATGGACAATCTAGCACAGATACGCAGTATTTT. The chain has TRBV6-2 or TRBV6-3 and TRBJ2-3; possibly TRBD1 for D (5 bases). The CDR3 loop spans 15 amino acids. V dropped 5 bases and J dropped 0 bases, with 12 bases sitting between them. Per germline, CDR1 MNHEY and CDR2 SVGEGT.

The gene calls are TRBV21-1 and TRBJ2-5; the table's D call, TRBD2, has no DNA check behind it. TRBV21-1 is annotated as a pseudogene. This CDR3 region has 18 residues. CDR3 sequence reads: CASTPLRYRTSVWQTQYF. In nucleotides, the CDR3 is TGTGCCAGCACCCCCCTTAGGTACCGGACTAGCGTTTGGCAGACCCAGTACTTC.

V is TRBV9 and J is TRBJ2-3; maybe TRBD2 (5 bases). Trimming took off 2 bases at V and 2 bases at J, with 12 bases between the two ends. Germline V gene sequence: CDR1 SGDLS, CDR2 YYNGEE. The CDR3 is made up of 15 amino acids. CDR3: CASSVLALNTDTQYF. The CDR3 DNA reads TGTGCCAGCAGCGTCCTAGCCCTCAACACAGATACGCAGTATTTT.

This clone was seen only once. The V gene is TRBV5-1, the J gene TRBJ2-7, with D possibly being TRBD1 (6 bases). The germline V gene has CDR1 SGHRS and CDR2 YFSETQ. The V end was cut by 5 bases, the J end by 2 bases, with 11 bases between. This CDR3 contains 13 residues. As DNA, the CDR3 is TGCGCCAGCAGAGGACAGCCCCCCTACGAGCAGTACTTC. It codes for CASRGQPPYEQYF.

The V gene is TRBV11-3, the J gene TRBJ2-1, with 7 positions matching TRBD1. J lost 7 bases, V lost 2 bases, and 8 bases had no gene match. CDR3 size: 15 residues. Germline CDR1 is SGHNT and CDR2 is YENEEA. The chain's CDR3 is CASSLQGELWNEQFF. CDR3 sequence (DNA): TGTGCCAGCAGCTTACAGGGGGAACTGTGGAATGAGCAGTTCTTC.

The table lists this clone with a count of one. The V gene is TRBV7-8, the J gene TRBJ2-1; D not certain. V was clipped by 4 bases and J by 9 bases, with 10 bases between them. The germline gives CDR1 SGHVS, CDR2 FQNEAQ. This CDR3 region has 12 residues. CDR3 in amino acids: CASSYSLSEQFF. CDR3 in DNA: TGTGCCAGCAGCTACTCACTGAGTGAGCAGTTCTTC.

V is TRBV4-2 and J is TRBJ1-2, with a tentative D call TRBD1 (6 bases). CDR1 and CDR2 from the germline V gene are LGHNA and YNFKEQ. Trimming took off 3 bases at V and 6 bases at J, with 14 bases between the two ends. This CDR3 region has 14 residues. The CDR3 DNA is TGTGCCAGCAGCCAGGGGGCGGGGGCCGATGGCTACACCTTC. Protein: CASSQGAGADGYTF.

This chain joins TRBV14 and TRBJ2-5; 10 nucleotides align to TRBD2. The CDR3 sequence is 13 residues long. Germline V gene data show CDR1 as SGHDN and CDR2 as FVKESK. V shed 6 bases, J shed 5 bases, and the junction held 3 bases outside the gene matches. The CDR3 here is CASRPSGSETQYF. CDR3 in DNA: TGTGCCAGCAGGCCTAGCGGGAGTGAGACCCAGTACTTC.

V is TRBV7-2 and J is TRBJ2-3; 7 bases map to TRBD2. The CDR3 totals 16 residues. With 6 bases clipped from V and 3 bases from J, the junction kept 12 bases outside the gene matches. Germline V gene data show CDR1 as SGHTA and CDR2 as FQGNSA. The CDR3 is CASRGGGGRVTDTQYF. The CDR3 DNA follows: TGTGCCAGCAGAGGCGGGGGAGGAAGGGTGACAGATACGCAGTATTTT.

The rearrangement links TRBV5-6 to TRBJ1-2; D gene uncertain. V lost 0 bases to trimming and J lost 1 base, with 10 bases between them. The CDR3 covers 15 residues. The V gene's germline CDR1 is SGHDT and CDR2 YYEEEE. The CDR3 nucleotides are TGTGCCAGCAGCTTGGTACAAGTATTTAACTATGGCTACACCTTC. Translated: CASSLVQVFNYGYTF.

The rearrangement joins TRBV13 to TRBJ2-2; 10 bases are a match to TRBD2. V was clipped by 3 bases and J by 3 bases; unmatched bases: 4. The CDR3 is 16 amino acids. Looked up from germline, CDR1 is PRHDT and CDR2 is FYEKMQ (reference sequence). CDR3 in DNA: TGTGCCAGCAGCTTTCGGCTAGCGGGAGACACCGGGGAGCTGTTTTTT. This sequence encodes CASSFRLAGDTGELFF.